The text below deals with one T cell receptor (beta chain). Its target is not known. The data belong to a study of Graves' ophthalmopathy and Graves' hyperthyroidism. Study-level points and caveats: Clonotypes were expanded in thyroid at above 0.001 frequency, and most also appeared in blood.

Amplifying from RNA transcripts, the study obtained TCR beta CDR3 regions. RT-PCR in the first round used HTBI primers; a second-round multiplex PCR followed. TCRdb recomputed calls from the multiplex PCR reads with MiXCR, one row per CDR3 protein. The repertoire has under 350,000 distinct CDR3 sequences, roughly 17% of them found once; the top ten carry about 12%. The source of this sequence is an adult man with Graves' ophthalmopathy. Sequenced sample: peripheral blood.

In DNA, the CDR3 is TGTGCCAGCAGCTTATACAGGGGTCTCAGGACCGGGGAGCTGTTTTTT. Residues: CASSLYRGLRTGELFF. This rearrangement joins TRBV11-2 to TRBJ2-2; 7 nucleotides align to TRBD1. Looked up from germline, CDR1 is SGHAT and CDR2 is FQNNGV. The CDR3 sequence is 16 residues long. The V and J ends lost 2 bases and 5 bases, in that order; junction bases with no gene match: 8.